Described below is a single TCR beta chain sequence and its context. Trimming at V came to 4 bases and at J to 4 bases, leaving 3 bases not matched to a gene. This CDR3 comprises 13 residues. Germline V CDR1 and CDR2: SGHRS, YFSETQ. The sample comes from a study of blood T cell repertoires in COVID-19. Background on the study: COVID-19 samples from acute and convalescent phases originated in the United States, Italy and Spain. In each case, the material was cDNA or gDNA derived from T cells, B-cell-depleted T cells, or PBMCs.

In the authors' methods: Reference gene primer amplification gave estimated nucleated cell counts. The assay was immunoSEQ multiplex PCR, and TCRdb's table has in-frame clones only and misses some. V and J calls and clone size are copied from that table; D and trimming were computed from the DNA. The sample includes about 200,000 clones, about 88% of them seen just once. The sequenced material came from peripheral blood. The chain recombines TRBV5-1 with TRBJ2-7, with TRBD1 identical over 9 bases. The sequence derives from a man between 18 and 35 years old with active or convalescent COVID-19. CDR3 loop: CASSTGTGYEQYF. Here the CDR3 DNA reads TGCGCCAGCAGCACCGGGACAGGGTACGAGCAGTACTTC. Full variable domain (remainder filled in from reference TRBV5-1 and TRBJ2-7): KAGVTQTPRYLIKTRGQQVTLSCSPISGHRSVSWYQQTPGQGLQFLFEYFSETQRNKGNFPGRFSGRQFSNSRSEMNVSTLELGDSALYLCASSTGTGYEQYFGPGTRLTVT.